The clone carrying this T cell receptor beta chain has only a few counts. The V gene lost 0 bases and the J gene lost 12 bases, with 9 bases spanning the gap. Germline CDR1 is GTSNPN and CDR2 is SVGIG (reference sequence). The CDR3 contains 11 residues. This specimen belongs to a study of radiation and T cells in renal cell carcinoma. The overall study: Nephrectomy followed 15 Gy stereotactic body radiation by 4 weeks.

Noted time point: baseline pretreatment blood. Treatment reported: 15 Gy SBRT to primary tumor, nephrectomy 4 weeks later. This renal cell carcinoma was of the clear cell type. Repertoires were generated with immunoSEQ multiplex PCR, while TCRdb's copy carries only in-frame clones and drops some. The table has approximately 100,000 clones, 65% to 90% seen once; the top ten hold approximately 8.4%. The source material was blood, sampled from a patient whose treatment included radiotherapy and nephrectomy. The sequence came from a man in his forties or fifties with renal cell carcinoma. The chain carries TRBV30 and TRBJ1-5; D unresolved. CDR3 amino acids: CAWSVSDNQHF. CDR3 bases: TGTGCCTGGAGTGTCTCCGACAACCAGCATTTT.